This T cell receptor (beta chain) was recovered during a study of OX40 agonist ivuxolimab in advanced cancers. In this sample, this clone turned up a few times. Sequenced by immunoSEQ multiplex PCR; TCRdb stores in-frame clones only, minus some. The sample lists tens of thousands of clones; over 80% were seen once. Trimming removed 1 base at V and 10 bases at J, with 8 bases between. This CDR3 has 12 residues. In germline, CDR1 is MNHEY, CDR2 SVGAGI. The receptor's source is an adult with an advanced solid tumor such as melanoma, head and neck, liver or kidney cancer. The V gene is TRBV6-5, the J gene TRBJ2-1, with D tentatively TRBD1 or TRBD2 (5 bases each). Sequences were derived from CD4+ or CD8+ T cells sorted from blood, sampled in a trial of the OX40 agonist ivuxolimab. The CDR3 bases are TGTGCCAGCAGTTACTATGAGGGGGAGCAGTTCTTC. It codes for CASSYYEGEQFF.